Listed here is a single TCR beta chain. The entry originates in a study of blood T cell repertoires in COVID-19. Study-level information: Samples representing acute and convalescent COVID-19 were sourced from the United States, Italy and Spain.

As handled by the study authors: Amplifying reference gene primers gave estimates of nucleated cell counts. The method was immunoSEQ multiplex PCR; TCRdb's version includes in-frame clones alone and lacks a portion of them. D and trimming were read from the DNA, whereas the V and J calls and clone size are those reported in that table. The top ten hold 9.8% of the sample, which has around 180,000 clones, about 85% seen once. Trimming left V 2 bases short and J 3 bases short, with 6 bases between. This CDR3 is built from 13 residues. Looked up from germline, CDR1 is SGHNT and CDR2 is YYREEE (reference sequence).

The sample taken for sequencing was peripheral blood. V is TRBV5-4 and J is TRBJ2-1, with D perhaps matching TRBD1 (6 bases). This receptor was identified in an elderly woman with acute or convalescent COVID-19. CDR3: CASSLQGYNEQFF. In nucleotides, the CDR3 is TGTGCCAGCAGCTTACAGGGCTACAATGAGCAGTTCTTC.